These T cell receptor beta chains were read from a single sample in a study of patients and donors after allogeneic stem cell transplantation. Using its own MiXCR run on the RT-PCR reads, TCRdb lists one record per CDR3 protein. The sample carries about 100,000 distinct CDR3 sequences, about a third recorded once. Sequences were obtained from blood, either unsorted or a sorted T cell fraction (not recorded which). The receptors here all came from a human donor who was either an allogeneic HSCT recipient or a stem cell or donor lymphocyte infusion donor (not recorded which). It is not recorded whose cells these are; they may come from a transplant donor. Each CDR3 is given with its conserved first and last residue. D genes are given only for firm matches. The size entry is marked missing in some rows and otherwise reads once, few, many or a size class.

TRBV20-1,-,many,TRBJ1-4,CSARWPNEKLFF,TGCAGTGCTAGATGGCCTAATGAAAAACTGTTTTTT
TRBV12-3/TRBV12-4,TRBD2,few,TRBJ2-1,CASSPTSGSYNEQFF,TGTGCCAGCAGTCCCACTAGCGGGAGTTACAATGAGCAGTTCTTC
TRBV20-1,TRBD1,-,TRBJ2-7,CSARVPGQGARSYEQYF,TGCAGTGCTAGAGTTCCGGGACAGGGGGCTAGATCCTACGAGCAGTACTTC
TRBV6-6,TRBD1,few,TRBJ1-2,CASSFRDRGGYTF,TGTGCCAGCAGTTTCCGGGACAGGGGTGGCTACACCTTC
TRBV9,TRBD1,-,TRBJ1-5,CASSVVRQGARRNQPQHF,TGTGCCAGCAGCGTAGTCAGACAGGGGGCGCGTCGCAATCAGCCCCAGCATTTT
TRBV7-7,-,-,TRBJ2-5,CASSSRGTNQETQYF,TGTGCCAGCAGTTCTCGTGGGACCAACCAAGAGACCCAGTACTTC
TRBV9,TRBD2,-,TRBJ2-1,CASSELAGGPSYNEQFF,TGTGCCAGCAGCGAACTAGCGGGAGGGCCCTCGTACAATGAGCAGTTCTTC
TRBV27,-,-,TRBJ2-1,CASSLLAITYNEQFF,TGTGCCAGCAGTTTGTTGGCTATTACCTACAATGAGCAGTTCTTC
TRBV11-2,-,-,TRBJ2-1,CASSYRLEGYNEQFF,TGTGCCAGCAGCTATCGACTAGAAGGCTACAATGAGCAGTTCTTC
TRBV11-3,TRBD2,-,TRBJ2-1,CASSSWRREDYNEQFF,TGTGCCAGCAGCTCCTGGAGGCGGGAGGACTACAATGAGCAGTTCTTC
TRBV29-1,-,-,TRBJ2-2,CSVERGTGELFF,TGCAGCGTTGAAAGGGGAACCGGGGAGCTGTTTTTT
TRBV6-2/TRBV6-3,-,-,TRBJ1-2,CASSYRASGDYGYTF,TGTGCCAGCAGTTACCGGGCCTCGGGGGACTATGGCTACACCTTC
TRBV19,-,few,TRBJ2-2,CASSMRGTGELFF,TGTGCCAGTAGTATGAGGGGAACCGGGGAGCTGTTTTTT
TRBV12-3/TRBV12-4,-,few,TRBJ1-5,CASSFSGGLVRPQHF,TGTGCCAGCAGCTTTAGCGGGGGCCTAGTTCGGCCCCAGCATTTT
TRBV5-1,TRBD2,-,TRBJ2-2,CASSLLAGIAGELFF,TGCGCCAGCAGCTTGTTAGCGGGCATCGCCGGGGAGCTGTTTTTT
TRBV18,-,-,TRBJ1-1,CASSAGGGPSAEAFF,TGTGCCAGCTCAGCAGGTGGGGGCCCCTCAGCCGAAGCTTTCTTT
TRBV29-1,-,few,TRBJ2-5,CSVPAGPWGETQYF,TGCAGCGTACCCGCAGGACCCTGGGGAGAGACCCAGTACTTC
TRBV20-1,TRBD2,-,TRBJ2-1,CSAAGTSGYNEQFF,TGCAGTGCTGCCGGGACTAGCGGATACAATGAGCAGTTCTTC
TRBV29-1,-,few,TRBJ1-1,CSVGGRLNTEAFF,TGCAGCGTGGGGGGGCGATTGAACACTGAAGCTTTCTTT
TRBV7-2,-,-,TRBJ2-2,CASSTWTSNTGELFF,TGTGCCAGCAGCACCTGGACATCAAACACCGGGGAGCTGTTTTTT
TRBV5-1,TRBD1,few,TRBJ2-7,CASSTGTESYEQYF,TGCGCCAGCAGCACGGGGACAGAATCCTACGAGCAGTACTTC
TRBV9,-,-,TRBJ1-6,CASSVVGGASPLHF,TGTGCCAGCAGCGTAGTTGGGGGGGCCTCACCCCTCCACTTT
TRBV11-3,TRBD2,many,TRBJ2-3,CASSPSGREDTQYF,TGTGCCAGCAGTCCCAGCGGGAGGGAAGATACGCAGTATTTT
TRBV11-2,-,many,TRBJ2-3,CASSPVTDTQYF,TGTGCCAGCAGCCCAGTGACAGATACGCAGTATTTT
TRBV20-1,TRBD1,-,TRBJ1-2,CSATPDRVNYGYTF,TGCAGTGCTACCCCCGACAGGGTGAACTATGGCTACACCTTC
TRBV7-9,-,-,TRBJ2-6,CASSFGVHPETGANVLTF,TGTGCCAGCAGCTTCGGGGTACACCCGGAGACTGGGGCCAACGTCCTGACTTTC
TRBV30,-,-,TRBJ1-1,CAWSESSLGNTEAFF,TGTGCCTGGAGCGAAAGCTCCCTAGGCAACACTGAAGCTTTCTTT
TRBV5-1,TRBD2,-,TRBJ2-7,CASSLELAGSYEQYF,TGCGCCAGCAGCTTGGAACTAGCGGGATCCTACGAGCAGTACTTC
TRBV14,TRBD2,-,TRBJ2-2,CASSQDGLAEYTGELFF,TGTGCCAGCAGCCAAGATGGGCTAGCGGAGTACACCGGGGAGCTGTTTTTT
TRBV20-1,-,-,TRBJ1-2,CSAPRSWGALNYGYTF,TGCAGTGCTCCTCGATCCTGGGGGGCACTTAACTATGGCTACACCTTC
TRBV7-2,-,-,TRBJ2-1,CASSLVVSPGPYNEQFF,TGTGCCAGCAGCTTAGTCGTCTCCCCGGGCCCCTACAATGAGCAGTTCTTC
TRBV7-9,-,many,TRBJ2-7,CASSSGLYEQYF,TGTGCCAGCAGCTCCGGACTTTACGAGCAGTACTTC
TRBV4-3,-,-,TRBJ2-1,CASSQDLRTDTYNEQFF,TGCGCCAGCAGCCAAGATCTCAGGACGGATACCTACAATGAGCAGTTCTTC
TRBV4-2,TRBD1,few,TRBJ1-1,CASSQVFPGQEAFF,TGTGCCAGCAGCCAGGTCTTCCCGGGACAGGAGGCTTTCTTT